The clone carrying this TCR beta chain occurred once. Its target is not known. These data come from a study of T cell repertoires in cytomegalovirus infection. Study background: Well-studied HLA-B-restricted CMV epitopes were used in the study alongside recently identified HLA-C-restricted ones. CMV infection and matching HLA type were both indicated by public TCR beta signatures.

CDR3 size: 15 residues. Deletions cut 6 bases from V and 6 bases from J, with 17 bases between. The germline V gene has CDR1 MNHNY and CDR2 SVGAGI (reference sequence). TCRdb reanalysed the reads using MiXCR and keeps one entry per CDR3 protein. Of some 590,000 distinct CDR3 sequences in the sample, 40% are singletons; the top ten hold 48%. Study-wide results and caveats: CMV carriers having the relevant HLA were flagged by cumulative public TCR beta family frequency. The response measured ex vivo was dominated by TCR beta clonotypes (HLA-C-restricted and CMV-specific).

The specimen was cultured PBMCs, collected from culture after CMV antigen stimulation. This chain connects TRBV6-6 to TRBJ2-2; D is possibly TRBD1 (6 bases). The sequence derives from a human donor in good health (CMV status not recorded). Some clones in this sample may be carry-over from other donors' samples. The CDR3 DNA sequence: TGTGCCAGCAGCCCTGGGGGACACCTCGCCGGGGAGCTGTTTTTT. It specifies CASSPGGHLAGELFF.